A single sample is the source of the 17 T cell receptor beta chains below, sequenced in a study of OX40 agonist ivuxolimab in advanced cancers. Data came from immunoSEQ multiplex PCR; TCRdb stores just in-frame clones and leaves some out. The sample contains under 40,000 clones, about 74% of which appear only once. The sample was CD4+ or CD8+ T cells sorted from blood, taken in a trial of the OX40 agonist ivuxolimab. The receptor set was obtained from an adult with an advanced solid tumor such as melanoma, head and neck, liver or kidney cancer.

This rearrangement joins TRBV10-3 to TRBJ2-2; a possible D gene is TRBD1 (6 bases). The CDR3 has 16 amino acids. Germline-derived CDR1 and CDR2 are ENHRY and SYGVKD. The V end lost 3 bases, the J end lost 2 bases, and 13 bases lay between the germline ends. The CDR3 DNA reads TGTGCCATCAGTGAACAGGGTCTAGCCAACACCGGGGAGCTGTTTTTT. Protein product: CAISEQGLANTGELFF.

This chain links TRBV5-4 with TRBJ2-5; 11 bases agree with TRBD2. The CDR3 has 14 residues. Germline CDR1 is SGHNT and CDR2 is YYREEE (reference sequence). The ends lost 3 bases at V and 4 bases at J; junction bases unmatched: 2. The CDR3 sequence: CASSSLAGGETQYF. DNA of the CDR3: TGTGCCAGCAGCTCCCTAGCGGGAGGAGAGACCCAGTACTTC.

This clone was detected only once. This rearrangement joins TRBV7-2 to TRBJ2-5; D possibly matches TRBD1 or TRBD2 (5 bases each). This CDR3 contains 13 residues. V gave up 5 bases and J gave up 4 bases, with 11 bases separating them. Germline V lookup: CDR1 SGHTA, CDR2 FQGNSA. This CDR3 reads CASSRKGRETQYF. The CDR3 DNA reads TGTGCCAGCAGCCGCAAGGGGAGAGAGACCCAGTACTTC. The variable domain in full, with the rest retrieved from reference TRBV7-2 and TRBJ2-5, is GAGVSQSPSNKVTEKGKDVELRCDPISGHTALYWYRQSLGQGLEFLIYFQGNSAPDKSGLPSDRFSAERTGGSVSTLTIQRTQQEDSAVYLCASSRKGRETQYFGPGTRLLVL.

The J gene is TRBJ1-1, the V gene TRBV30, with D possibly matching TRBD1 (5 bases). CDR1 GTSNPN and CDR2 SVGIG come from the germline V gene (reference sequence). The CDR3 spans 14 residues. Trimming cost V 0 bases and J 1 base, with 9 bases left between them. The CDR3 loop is CAWSVRQSNTEAFF. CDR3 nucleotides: TGTGCCTGGAGTGTCCGACAGTCGAACACTGAAGCTTTCTTT.

The CDR3 DNA reads TGTGCCATCAGGGGGGGACTAGCGTCAACCTACGAGCAGTACTTC. Translating gives CAIRGGLASTYEQYF. V gene TRBV10-3 combines with J gene TRBJ2-7, with 10 bases lining up with TRBD2. The CDR3 is 15 residues long. Germline CDR1 ENHRY, CDR2 SYGVKD. Losses at the gene ends were 6 bases for V and 2 bases for J; bases not matched to a gene: 7.

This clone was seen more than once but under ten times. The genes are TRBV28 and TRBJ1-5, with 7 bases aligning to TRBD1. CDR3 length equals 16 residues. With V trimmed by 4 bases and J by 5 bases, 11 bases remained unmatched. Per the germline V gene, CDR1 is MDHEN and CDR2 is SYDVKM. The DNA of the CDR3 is TGTGCCAGCAGTTCGCCGACAGGGATGAGAGATCAGCCCCAGCATTTT. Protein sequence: CASSSPTGMRDQPQHF. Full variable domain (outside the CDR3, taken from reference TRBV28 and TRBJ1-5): DVKVTQSSRYLVKRTGEKVFLECVQDMDHENMFWYRQDPGLGLRLIYFSYDVKMKEKGDIPEGYSVSREKKERFSLILESASTNQTSMYLCASSSPTGMRDQPQHFGDGTRLSIL.

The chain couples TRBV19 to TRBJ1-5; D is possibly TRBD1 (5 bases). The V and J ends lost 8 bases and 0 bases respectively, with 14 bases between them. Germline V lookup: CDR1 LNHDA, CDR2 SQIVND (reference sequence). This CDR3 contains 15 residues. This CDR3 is CASRELGDSNQPQHF. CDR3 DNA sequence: TGTGCCAGTCGCGAGTTGGGGGATAGCAATCAGCCCCAGCATTTT. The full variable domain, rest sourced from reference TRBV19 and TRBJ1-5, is DGGITQSPKYLFRKEGQNVTLSCEQNLNHDAMYWYRQDPGQGLRLIYYSQIVNDFQKGDIAEGYSVSREKKESFPLTVTSAQKNPTAFYLCASRELGDSNQPQHFGDGTRLSIL.

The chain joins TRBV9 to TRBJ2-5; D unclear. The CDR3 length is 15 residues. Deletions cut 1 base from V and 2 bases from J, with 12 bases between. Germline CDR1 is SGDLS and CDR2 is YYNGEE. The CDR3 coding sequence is TGTGCCAGCAGCGTAAGCCCAGGTCCTCAAGAGACCCAGTACTTC. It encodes CASSVSPGPQETQYF.

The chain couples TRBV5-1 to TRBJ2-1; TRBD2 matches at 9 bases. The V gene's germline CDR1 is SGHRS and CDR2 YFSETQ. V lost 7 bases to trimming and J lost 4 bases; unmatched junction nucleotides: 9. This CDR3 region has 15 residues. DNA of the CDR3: TGCGCCAGCGTCACCGGGACTAGCAGATACAATGAGCAGTTCTTC. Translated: CASVTGTSRYNEQFF. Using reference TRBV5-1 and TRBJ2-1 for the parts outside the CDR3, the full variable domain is KAGVTQTPRYLIKTRGQQVTLSCSPISGHRSVSWYQQTPGQGLQFLFEYFSETQRNKGNFPGRFSGRQFSNSRSEMNVSTLELGDSALYLCASVTGTSRYNEQFFGPGTRLTVL.

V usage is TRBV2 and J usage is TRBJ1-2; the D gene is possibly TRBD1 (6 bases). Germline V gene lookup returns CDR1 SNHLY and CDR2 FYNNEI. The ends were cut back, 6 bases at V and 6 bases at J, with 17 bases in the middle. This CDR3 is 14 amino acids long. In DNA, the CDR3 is TGTGCCAGCAGCCAGGGGATGGTGCTGGATGGCTACACCTTC. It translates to CASSQGMVLDGYTF.

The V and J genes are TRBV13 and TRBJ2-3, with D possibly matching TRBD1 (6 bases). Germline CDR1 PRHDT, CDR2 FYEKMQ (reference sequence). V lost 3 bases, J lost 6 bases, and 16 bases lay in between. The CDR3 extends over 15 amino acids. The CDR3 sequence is CASSFYNRAGDTQYF. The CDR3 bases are TGTGCCAGCAGCTTCTATAACAGGGCTGGGGATACGCAGTATTTT.

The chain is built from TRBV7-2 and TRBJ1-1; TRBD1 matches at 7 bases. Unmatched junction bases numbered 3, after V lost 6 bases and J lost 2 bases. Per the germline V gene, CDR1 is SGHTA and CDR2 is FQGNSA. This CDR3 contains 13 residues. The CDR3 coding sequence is TGTGCCAGCAGATACAGGGGAAACACTGAAGCTTTCTTT. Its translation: CASRYRGNTEAFF.

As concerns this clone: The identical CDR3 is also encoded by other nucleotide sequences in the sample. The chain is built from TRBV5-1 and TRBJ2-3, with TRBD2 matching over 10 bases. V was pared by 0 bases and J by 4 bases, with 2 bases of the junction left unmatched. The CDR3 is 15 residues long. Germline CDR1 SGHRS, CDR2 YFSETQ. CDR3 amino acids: CASSLASGSSDTQYF. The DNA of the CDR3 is TGCGCCAGCAGCTTGGCTAGCGGGAGTTCAGATACGCAGTATTTT.

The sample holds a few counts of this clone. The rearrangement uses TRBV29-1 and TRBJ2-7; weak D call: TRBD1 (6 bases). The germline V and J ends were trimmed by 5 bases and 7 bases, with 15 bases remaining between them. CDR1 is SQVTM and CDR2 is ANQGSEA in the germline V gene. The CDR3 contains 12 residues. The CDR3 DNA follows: TGCAGCGTTAGCGGACAGACATGGGAGCAGTACTTC. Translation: CSVSGQTWEQYF.

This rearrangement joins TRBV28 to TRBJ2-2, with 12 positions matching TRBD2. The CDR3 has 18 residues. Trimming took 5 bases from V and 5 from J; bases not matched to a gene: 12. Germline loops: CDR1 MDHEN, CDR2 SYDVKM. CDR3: CASSPPTSGSVWTGELFF. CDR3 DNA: TGTGCCAGCAGTCCGCCGACTAGCGGGAGTGTTTGGACCGGGGAGCTGTTTTTT.

CDR3 DNA: TGTGCCAGCAGTGAACCGGGGAGAACTAATGAAAAACTGTTTTTT. Translating it yields CASSEPGRTNEKLFF. This chain joins TRBV6-1 and TRBJ1-4, with no clear D. Trimming removed 2 bases from V and 1 base from J, with 8 bases in between. From germline, CDR1 is MNHNS and CDR2 SASEGT. This CDR3 comprises 15 residues.

The DNA for the CDR3 is TGTGCCAGCAGTTACTCGAGGACAGCCAATCAGCCCCAGCATTTT. This codes for CASSYSRTANQPQHF. The rearrangement joins TRBV6-5 to TRBJ1-5, with D perhaps matching TRBD1 (6 bases). This CDR3 has 15 amino acids. Germline CDR1 is MNHEY and CDR2 is SVGAGI. Between the trimmed V and J ends, which lost 0 bases and 3 bases, there was a span of 9 bases.